Here is one T cell receptor (beta chain) with its context. The data were obtained in a study of shared clonotypes between healthy human individuals. Clones were read by immunoSEQ multiplex PCR, and TCRdb kept only the in-frame ones, dropping some. The top ten hold 0.1% to 0.15% of the sample, which has some 2 million clones, 85% to 95% seen once. This CDR3 has 14 amino acids. Germline-derived CDR1 and CDR2 are SGHTA and FQGNSA. The V end lost 1 base, the J end lost 2 bases, and 8 bases lay between the germline ends. The V gene is TRBV7-2, the J gene TRBJ1-2; a possible D gene is TRBD1 (5 bases). Source material: naive CD4+ T cells sorted from blood. Described subset: CD45RA+ positively selected. The origin of this receptor is a young man in good health. In DNA, the CDR3 is TGTGCCAGCAGCTTAGGGAGGGGAAACTATGGCTACACCTTC. This encodes CASSLGRGNYGYTF.